These T cell receptor beta chains were read from a single sample in a study of shared T cell receptors in the human thymus. Libraries were prepared by immunoSEQ multiplex PCR; TCRdb keeps only in-frame clonotypes and omits some of them. Here the sample spans approximately 730,000 clones, approximately 85% being singletons. These data also formed part of another study, on human thymus T cells.

Input material: thymocytes. These receptor sequences come from a girl under three years old with a congenital heart defect. CDR3s include the opening cysteine and the closing phenylalanine or tryptophan. D genes are given only for firm matches. Some rows have no size entry. The others give once, few or many, or a class for an expanded clone.

.	.	TRBV2	TRBJ1-2	TGTGCCAGCAGTGACAGCTATGGCTACACCTTC	CASSDSYGYTF
.	TRBD1	TRBV5-1	TRBJ2-5	TGCGCCAGCAGCTCCTGGACAGGGTGGGAGACCCAGTACTTC	CASSSWTGWETQYF
.	.	TRBV9	TRBJ2-7	TGTGCCAGCAGCGTAGGGGGAGAGGCAGTATGGACCTACGAGCAGTACTTC	CASSVGGEAVWTYEQYF
.	.	TRBV7-9	TRBJ1-1	TGTGCCAGCAGCTTAGGCGAGTTCGGGTACACTGAAGCTTTCTTT	CASSLGEFGYTEAFF
.	.	TRBV19	TRBJ1-4	TGTGCCAGTATCCGGAGGAGTGGCAATGAAAAACTGTTTTTT	CASIRRSGNEKLFF
.	.	TRBV5-1	TRBJ2-2	TGCGCCAGCGCACGAACACAGGGGGAGGGAACCGGGGAGCTGTTTTTT	CASARTQGEGTGELFF
.	.	TRBV5-4	TRBJ2-5	TGTGCCAGCAGCTCACGACAGGTCGCTCAGCGTTCGGAGACCCAGTACTTC	CASSSRQVAQRSETQYF
.	TRBD1	TRBV6-1	TRBJ1-5	TGTGCCAGCAGTGATTACGGGACAGGGAGCAATCAGCCCCAGCATTTT	CASSDYGTGSNQPQHF
.	.	TRBV14	TRBJ1-2	TGTGCCAGCAGCCAAGACGGACAGCGCGACTATGGCTACACCTTC	CASSQDGQRDYGYTF
.	.	TRBV27	TRBJ1-4	TGTGCCAGCAGTTTAATGGGGAGTAATGAAAAACTGTTTTTT	CASSLMGSNEKLFF
.	.	TRBV7-7	TRBJ2-1	TGTGCTAGCAGTCAGACCCCAGGGCACGATTCCTACAATGAGCAGTTCTTC	CASSQTPGHDSYNEQFF
once	.	TRBV14	TRBJ1-1	TGTGCCAGCAGCCAAGAAGAGGAAAAGGGCGGGAGCGTGTTATATAGTCTCATGAACACTGAAGCTTTCTTT	CASSQEEEKGGSVLYSLMNTEAFF
few	.	TRBV12-5	TRBJ1-5	TGTGCTAGTGGCCCAGGGCTGCCGCCCCAGCATTTT	CASGPGLPPQHF
.	TRBD1	TRBV5-1	TRBJ1-1	TGCGCCAGCAGCCTCCTGGGACAGGGATACACTGAAGCTTTCTTT	CASSLLGQGYTEAFF
.	.	TRBV9	TRBJ1-2	TGTGCCAGCAGTCGGGGGACCTCCTTAACAAACTATGGCTACACCTTC	CASSRGTSLTNYGYTF
.	.	TRBV6-5	TRBJ1-4	TGTGCCAGCAGCCGTATCAGGGCAACTAATGAAAAACTGTTTTTT	CASSRIRATNEKLFF
.	.	TRBV9	TRBJ2-5	TGTGCCAGCAGCGTAGTGAGCCAAGAGACCCAGTACTTC	CASSVVSQETQYF
.	.	TRBV30	TRBJ2-7	TGTGCCTGGAGTGCAAGGTTTAACAGATCCTACGAGCAGTACTTC	CAWSARFNRSYEQYF
.	.	TRBV5-1	TRBJ2-5	TGCGCCAGCAGCGCGCGGGACTTACAAGAGACCCAGTACTTC	CASSARDLQETQYF
.	TRBD1	TRBV4-3	TRBJ1-2	TGCGCCAGCAGCCAAGAACAGGGGGCGGCAGGCTACACCTTC	CASSQEQGAAGYTF
once	.	TRBV10-3	TRBJ1-2	TGTGCCATCAGTGAGGCGGGACGGAACTATGGCTACACCTTC	CAISEAGRNYGYTF
.	.	TRBV18	TRBJ2-7	TGTGCCAGCTCACCTGGGGGGGCAGGACCTCAGCAGTACTTC	CASSPGGAGPQQYF
.	TRBD1	TRBV9	TRBJ1-2	TGTGCCAGCAGCGTAGCCATTCCAGACAGGGATGGCTACACCTTC	CASSVAIPDRDGYTF
.	TRBD1	TRBV4-1	TRBJ1-2	TGCGCCAGCAGCCGGGACAGGCCGATCAACTATGGCTACACCTTC	CASSRDRPINYGYTF
.	.	TRBV29-1	TRBJ2-2	TGCAGCGTGCCGGTATCTGGGGAGCTGTTTTTT	CSVPVSGELFF
.	.	TRBV10-3	TRBJ1-1	TGTGCCATCAGTGAGTCTGGGGGGGTTTGTAAGAACACTGAAGCTTTCTTT	CAISESGGVCKNTEAFF